This paragraph covers one T cell receptor (beta chain) sequence. The data originate from a study of OX40 agonist ivuxolimab in advanced cancers. Across the study: In three patients, partial responses were observed, one with hepatocellular carcinoma and two with cutaneous melanoma.

Using immunoSEQ multiplex PCR, the repertoire was profiled, and TCRdb retains in-frame clones only, with some absent. The sample shows approximately 21,000 clones, approximately 83% of them seen only once. Blood sampling was done at baseline, cycle 4 day 1, and cycle 7 day 1. Trimming at V came to 4 bases and at J to 6 bases, leaving 11 bases not matched to a gene. The germline gives CDR1 MNHEY, CDR2 SVGAGI. The CDR3 has 16 residues. Sequences were derived from CD4+ or CD8+ T cells sorted from blood, sampled in a trial of the OX40 agonist ivuxolimab. This rearrangement joins TRBV6-5 to TRBJ2-7; 11 bases are a match to TRBD2. The clonotype originates from an adult with an advanced solid tumor such as melanoma, head and neck, liver or kidney cancer. The CDR3 reads CASSFSQTGTSGEQYF. For the CDR3, the DNA is TGTGCCAGCAGTTTTTCCCAAACCGGGACTAGCGGCGAGCAGTACTTC.